This T cell receptor beta chain stems from a study of blood T cell repertoires in COVID-19. Study details: PBMCs, B-cell-depleted T cells, or T cells were the source of the cDNA or gDNA that made up the material.

Sequencing was performed with immunoSEQ multiplex PCR; in TCRdb, only in-frame clones are kept and a portion is missing. Among about 250,000 clones listed, nearly 90% were seen once. Germline V lookup: CDR1 MNHEY, CDR2 SVGAGI. CDR3 length: 15 residues. Germline trimming cut 6 bases from V and 2 bases from J; bases unmatched to any gene: 10. Enrollment of patients from Seattle took place during active infection, with longitudinal follow-up. This TCR was recovered from a woman aged 55 to 70 with COVID-19, enrolled during active disease. The specimen was peripheral blood. The genes are TRBV6-5 and TRBJ2-7, with TRBD1 matching over 7 bases. CDR3 amino acids: CASSRPGTVAYEQYF. CDR3 nucleotide sequence: TGTGCCAGCAGCCGTCCCGGGACAGTAGCCTACGAGCAGTACTTC.